This T cell receptor beta chain was sequenced for a study of T cell responses to AZD1222 COVID-19 vaccine (dated by TCRdb to the early 2020s). About the investigation overall: AZD1222 recipients with second doses at about 4 weeks or about 12 weeks were pooled, because spike-specific TCR depth and breadth did not differ between schedules. TCR sequencing covered 233 trial participants: 200 to 220 given two doses of AZD1222 and 26 given two doses of MenACWY control vaccine. Trial participants were enrolled by age into 18-55, 56-69 and 70-plus year subgroups, with roughly 160, 29 and 62 TCR-sequenced participants respectively. The research as a whole found: The 56-69-year group was small, and its depth increase did not reach significance, likely because of low power. Conclusions about previously exposed vaccinees were limited because only a handful of AZD1222 recipients were SARS-CoV-2 seropositive at baseline. Most participants were white British and females outnumbered males, and the authors suggested that clonal diversity may have been underestimated. The whole spike protein was spanned by vaccine-associated CD4 TCRs, and dominant responses were seen in regions 160-218 and 743-854. Because no day 14 peak-response samples were available, repertoires were characterized only after the peak T cell response. Spike-specific TCR breadth and depth rose significantly after two AZD1222 doses compared with day 0 and with MenACWY recipients. Epitopes outside the regions mutated in the B.1.351 and B.1.1.7 variants were reportedly recognized by nearly half of the unique spike-specific TCRs.

Concerning this clone: Its target antigen remains unknown. Within one base of it there is no much larger clone, and no base qualities were kept.

The CDR3 regions of human TCRbeta chains were analyzed by immunosequencing. Per the source publication's procedure: Repertoire TCRs were matched against a reference library of SARS-CoV-2-specific TCRs generated with the MIRA antigen-specificity platform. Breadth meant the fraction of unique TCRs that were SARS-CoV-2-associated, whereas depth meant the fraction of total T cells that were SARS-CoV-2-associated. Using the MIRA data, every spike-specific TCR was mapped to the spike region that the TCR reacted to and assigned to either a CD4 or a CD8 class. Log10-transformed breadth and depth values were compared by one-way ANOVA with Sidak's multiple comparisons tests. Sourced from immuneACCESS, this table was stored by TCRdb with only in-frame sequences that have V and J called. A share of the clones is absent; for the studies checked, an unresolved V gene accounts for under half, and the remainder has no known explanation. That table supplies the V and J calls and clone size; D and trimming were determined from the DNA. The sample profile shows over 85,000 clones; about 85% of them were found once. The ten largest clonotypes hold 1.6% of the sample.

The V and J ends are trimmed by 5 bases and 0 bases, leaving 15 bases between them. CDR1 and CDR2, looked up from the germline V gene (reference sequence), are SGHNT and YYREEE. The CDR3 covers 15 residues, taking in both the cysteine and the phenylalanine. CDR3 DNA only is kept here, 45 bases in frame from base 1. Interpreted using the paper, the time point label stands for: baseline before first vaccination. The vaccinee samples were drawn from two UK trials, COV001 and COV002, one of which was a single-blind randomized controlled phase 2/3 trial testing AZD1222 (ChAdOx1 nCoV-19) in healthy adults. For TCRbeta chain sequencing, PBMC samples were collected from trial participants at day 0 and at day 28 after the second dose.

The chain is assembled from TRBV5-4 and TRBJ2-7; a weak D assignment points to TRBD1 (6 bases agree). The receptor comes from an adult in good health. The material sequenced was peripheral blood, taken on day 0 of AZD1222 vaccination. The encoded CDR3 is CASRLTGDHSYEQYF. The bases are TGTGCCAGCAGGTTGACAGGAGACCACTCCTACGAGCAGTACTTC.